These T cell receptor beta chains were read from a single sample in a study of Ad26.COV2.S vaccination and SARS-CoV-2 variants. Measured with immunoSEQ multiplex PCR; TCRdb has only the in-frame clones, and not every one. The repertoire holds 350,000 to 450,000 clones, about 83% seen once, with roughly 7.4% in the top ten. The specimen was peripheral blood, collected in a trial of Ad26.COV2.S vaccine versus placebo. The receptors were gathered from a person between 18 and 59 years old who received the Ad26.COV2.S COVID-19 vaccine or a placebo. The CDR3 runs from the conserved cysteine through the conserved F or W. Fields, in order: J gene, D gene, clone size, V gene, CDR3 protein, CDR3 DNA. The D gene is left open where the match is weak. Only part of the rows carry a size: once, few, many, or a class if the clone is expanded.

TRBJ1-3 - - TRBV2 CASSEALGSSGNTIYF TGTGCCAGCAGTGAAGCGCTCGGGAGCTCTGGAAACACCATATATTTT
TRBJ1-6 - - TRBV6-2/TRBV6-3 CASSYEDYGNSPLHF TGTGCCAGCAGTTACGAGGATTACGGTAATTCACCCCTCCACTTT
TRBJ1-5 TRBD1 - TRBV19 CASVPGQGGQPQHF TGTGCCAGTGTACCGGGACAGGGAGGCCAGCCCCAGCATTTT
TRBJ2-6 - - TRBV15 CATSSDSGANVLTF TGTGCCACCAGCAGCGACTCGGGGGCCAACGTCCTGACTTTC
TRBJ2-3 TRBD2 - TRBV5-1 CASSLVAGGDTQYF TGCGCCAGCAGCTTGGTAGCGGGAGGGGATACGCAGTATTTT
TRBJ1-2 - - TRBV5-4 CASSLDRTFTFYGYTF TGTGCCAGCAGCCTTGACAGGACCTTCACCTTCTATGGCTACACCTTC
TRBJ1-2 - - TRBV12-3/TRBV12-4 CASSLTGLGGYTF TGTGCCAGCAGTTTAACCGGGTTGGGAGGCTACACCTTC
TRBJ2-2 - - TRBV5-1 CASKRDTGELFF TGCGCCAGCAAGAGGGACACCGGGGAGCTGTTTTTT
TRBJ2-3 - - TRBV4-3 CASSPRQPTDTQYF TGCGCCAGCAGCCCCCGACAACCCACAGATACGCAGTATTTT
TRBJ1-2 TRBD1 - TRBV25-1 CASSELGTAEDYGYTF TGTGCCAGCAGTGAATTGGGGACAGCTGAGGACTATGGCTACACCTTC
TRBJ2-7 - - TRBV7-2 CASSFQGSGQAYEQYF TGTGCCAGCAGCTTCCAGGGGAGTGGGCAGGCCTACGAGCAGTACTTC
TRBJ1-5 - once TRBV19 CAVGVYSNQPQHF TGTGCCGTGGGGGTATATAGCAATCAGCCCCAGCATTTT
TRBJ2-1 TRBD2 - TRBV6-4 CASSDGTSGYNEQFF TGTGCCAGCAGTGACGGGACTAGCGGCTACAATGAGCAGTTCTTC
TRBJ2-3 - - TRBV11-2 CASSLIGDTQYF TGTGCCAGCAGCTTAATAGGCGATACGCAGTATTTT